This T cell receptor beta chain emerged from a study of T cell repertoires in cytomegalovirus infection. CDR3 size: 13 residues. V gave up 5 bases and J gave up 8 bases; unmatched junction bases: 5. Per germline, CDR1 ENHRY and CDR2 SYGVKD. General observations from the study: CMV-specific HLA-C-restricted TCR beta clonotypes dominated the ex vivo response.

TCRdb re-called the reads with MiXCR, one entry per CDR3 protein. The table has about 270,000 distinct CDR3 sequences, about 20% seen once. Worth noting for this clonotype: What it binds is unknown.

The J gene is TRBJ2-1, the V gene TRBV10-3; TRBD1 agrees at 8 bases. The source material was cultured PBMCs, sampled from culture after CMV antigen stimulation. The clonotype originates from a human donor in good health (CMV status not recorded). Some clones in this sample may be carry-over from other donors' samples. The CDR3 loop reads CAISRTGSDEQFF. The CDR3 DNA reads TGTGCCATCAGTAGGACAGGGAGCGATGAGCAGTTCTTC.